One and the same sample provided the 17 T cell receptor beta chains below, sequenced in a study of T cell changes during pregnancy in multiple sclerosis. The method was immunoSEQ multiplex PCR; TCRdb's version includes in-frame clones alone and lacks a portion of them. The sample consists of under 60,000 clones, 90% to 95% of them appearing once. The sequencing here drew on CD8+ T cells from peripheral blood mononuclear cells, taken after pregnancy. These receptors all stem from a female donor with multiple sclerosis, enrolled in a pregnancy study.

This chain connects TRBV9 to TRBJ2-3; 10 bases map to TRBD2. The germline V gene has CDR1 SGDLS and CDR2 YYNGEE. CDR3 length equals 18 residues. With V trimmed by 0 bases and J by 3 bases, 10 bases remained unmatched. CDR3 DNA: TGTGCCAGCAGCGTAGCGACCATAGCGGGGGGAAGAACAGATACGCAGTATTTT. This gives the protein CASSVATIAGGRTDTQYF.

V gene TRBV9 combines with J gene TRBJ2-2; TRBD1 agrees at 11 bases. The trim removed 3 bases at V and 6 bases at J, leaving 7 bases unmatched. The CDR3 consists of 16 residues. Germline CDR1 and CDR2: SGDLS and YYNGEE. The CDR3 here is CASSDTPGQGAGELFF. As DNA, the CDR3 is TGTGCCAGCAGCGACACTCCGGGACAGGGGGCCGGGGAGCTGTTTTTT. Supplemented by reference TRBV9 and TRBJ2-2, the full variable domain reads DSGVTQTPKHLITATGQRVTLRCSPRSGDLSVYWYQQSLDQGLQFLIQYYNGEERAKGNILERFSAQQFPDLHSELNLSSLELGDSALYFCASSDTPGQGAGELFFGEGSRLTVL.

The J gene is TRBJ2-5, the V gene TRBV18, with 9 positions matching TRBD2. The CDR3 loop spans 15 amino acids. J lost 4 bases, V lost 3 bases, and 6 bases had no gene match. Looked up from germline, CDR1 is KGHSH and CDR2 is LQKENI. The CDR3 here is CASSPLTSGSETQYF. CDR3 bases: TGTGCCAGCTCACCCTTGACTAGCGGATCAGAGACCCAGTACTTC.

V gene TRBV6-5 combines with J gene TRBJ2-7, with D tentatively TRBD1 (7 bases). This CDR3 comprises 15 residues. With 6 bases removed from V and 2 bases from J, the gap between germline ends came to 17 bases. The germline V gene encodes CDR1 MNHEY and CDR2 SVGAGI. The CDR3 DNA follows: TGTGCCAGCAGCCTTCCAGGGGGGCTTCCCTACGAGCAGTACTTC. Protein: CASSLPGGLPYEQYF.

Concerning this clone itself: Other DNA sequences within the sample encode an identical CDR3. This chain uses TRBV13 with TRBJ2-3, with a possible D match to TRBD2 (5 bases). Germline loops: CDR1 PRHDT, CDR2 FYEKMQ (reference sequence). Trimming stripped 5 bases from V and 6 bases from J, with 6 bases between. The CDR3 extends over 11 amino acids. The DNA of the CDR3 is TGTGCCAGCAGCCCGGGGGATACGCAGTATTTT. Translation gives CASSPGDTQYF.

The rearrangement joins TRBV6-4 to TRBJ2-3; 9 nucleotides align to TRBD1. The CDR3 is 14 residues long. Germline CDR1 MRHNA, CDR2 SNTAGT. V lost 4 bases, J lost 1 base, and 0 bases stayed unmatched. This CDR3 is CASSGTGGTDTQYF. The DNA for the CDR3 is TGTGCCAGCAGTGGGACAGGGGGCACAGATACGCAGTATTTT.

Here the CDR3 reads CASSVFRQGDIQYF. CDR3 DNA sequence: TGTGCCAGCAGCGTCTTCAGGCAGGGGGACATTCAGTACTTC. The chain has TRBV9 and TRBJ2-4, with TRBD1 matching 7 bases. This CDR3 spans 14 amino acids. V gave up 2 bases and J gave up 8 bases; unmatched junction bases: 7. Germline V lookup: CDR1 SGDLS, CDR2 YYNGEE.

The V gene is TRBV9, the J gene TRBJ2-5, with 7 bases fitting TRBD1. This CDR3 spans 14 amino acids. After removal of 0 bases from V and 3 bases from J, the junction contained 2 bases not matched to a gene. Germline CDR1 SGDLS, CDR2 YYNGEE. Written as DNA, the CDR3 is TGTGCCAGCAGCGTAGGAGGGGGCGAAGAGACCCAGTACTTC. It is translated as CASSVGGGEETQYF.

The chain is built from TRBV19 and TRBJ1-5; TRBD1 matches 7 bases. V lost 5 bases, J lost 1 base, and 17 bases stayed unmatched. Per germline, CDR1 LNHDA and CDR2 SQIVND (reference sequence). This CDR3 spans 19 amino acids. The CDR3 is CASSFFLPRQGASNQPQHF. Written as DNA, the CDR3 is TGTGCCAGTAGTTTTTTCCTTCCGCGACAGGGCGCGAGCAATCAGCCCCAGCATTTT.

The CDR3 loop is CASSQDFGGEVNTEAFF. The CDR3 DNA follows: TGTGCCAGCAGCCAAGATTTTGGAGGGGAAGTGAACACTGAAGCTTTCTTT. The chain combines TRBV4-2 with TRBJ1-1, with D possibly matching TRBD1 (5 bases). The ends were cut back, 0 bases at V and 0 bases at J, with 14 bases in the middle. Germline assignment: CDR1 LGHNA and CDR2 YNFKEQ. This CDR3 has 17 residues.

The chain recombines TRBV7-9 with TRBJ2-5; D unclear. Germline CDR1 and CDR2: SEHNR and FQNEAQ (reference sequence). The V end was cut by 3 bases, the J end by 2 bases, with 16 bases between. The CDR3 runs to 16 residues. Here the CDR3 reads CASSFALEINQETQYF. CDR3 sequence (DNA): TGTGCCAGCAGCTTCGCCCTAGAGATAAATCAAGAGACCCAGTACTTC.

This clone was counted a single time. V is TRBV29-1 and J is TRBJ2-1, with 9 nucleotides matching TRBD2. Trimming removed 6 bases from V and 7 bases from J; junction bases left unmatched: 7. The CDR3 spans 13 residues. The germline V gene has CDR1 SQVTM and CDR2 ANQGSEA. The CDR3 sequence is CSVPSGTVNEQFF. The CDR3 DNA reads TGCAGCGTCCCTAGCGGGACTGTGAATGAGCAGTTCTTC.

The V call is TRBV5-5, the J call TRBJ1-5; 8 bases map to TRBD1. This CDR3 has 17 residues. The V gene's germline CDR1 is SGHKS and CDR2 YYEKEE (reference sequence). Germline trimming cut 4 bases from V and 0 bases from J; bases unmatched to any gene: 9. The CDR3 region is CASSRTGTGYSNQPQHF. The CDR3 DNA reads as TGTGCCAGCAGCAGAACCGGGACAGGATATAGCAATCAGCCCCAGCATTTT.

The chain recombines TRBV6-1 with TRBJ1-3; unclear D gene. There are 14 residues in the CDR3. The V end lost 1 base, the J end lost 7 bases, and 11 bases lay between the germline ends. The V gene's germline CDR1 is MNHNS and CDR2 SASEGT. The CDR3 loop is CASSEGQAENTIYF. The CDR3 DNA reads as TGTGCCAGCAGTGAAGGGCAGGCAGAGAACACCATATATTTT.

This chain uses TRBV19 with TRBJ2-7; 7 bases fit TRBD2. Germline values: CDR1 LNHDA, CDR2 SQIVND (reference sequence). The junction had 9 bases not matched to a gene; V was cut back by 5 bases and J by 5 bases. The CDR3 totals 14 residues. The CDR3 DNA is TGTGCCAGTAGTGTTGCATGGGGGGGGAACGAGCAGTACTTC. Residues: CASSVAWGGNEQYF.

The chain uses TRBV27 and TRBJ1-5, with a possible D match to TRBD1 (6 bases). This CDR3 is 13 amino acids long. V lost 8 bases and J lost 3, with 11 bases in between. Germline values: CDR1 MNHEY, CDR2 SMNVEV (reference sequence). The CDR3 DNA sequence: TGTGCCAGCTCGGACAGCCTCAATCAGCCCCAGCATTTT. Amino acid sequence: CASSDSLNQPQHF.

Regarding this clone: The sample has other DNA sequences that encode this CDR3 too. The V and J genes are TRBV27 and TRBJ2-1, with D perhaps matching TRBD2 (6 bases). The V gene lost 3 bases and the J gene lost 7 bases, with 7 bases spanning the gap. This CDR3 comprises 12 residues. Germline CDR1 reads MNHEY; CDR2 reads SMNVEV (reference sequence). The CDR3, as DNA: TGTGCCAGCAGTTTGGGGGGTAATGAGCAGTTCTTC. Protein: CASSLGGNEQFF.